These 25 T cell receptor beta chains share one sample of origin, sequenced in a study of blood T cell repertoires in COVID-19. Some clones are missing from TCRdb's copy, which holds only in-frame ones; the method was immunoSEQ multiplex PCR. Here the sample spans more than 200,000 clones, around 84% being singletons. Sequenced: peripheral blood. These receptor sequences come from a man aged 50-59 years with COVID-19, enrolled during active disease.

In nucleotides, the CDR3 is TGTGCCAGCAGCTCCTATCAGGGAACCTGGGAGCAGTACTTC. This translates into CASSSYQGTWEQYF. The chain recombines TRBV5-4 with TRBJ2-7; perhaps TRBD1 as D (5 bases). Per the germline V gene, CDR1 is SGHNT and CDR2 is YYREEE (reference sequence). The length of the CDR3 is 14 residues. Trimming took off 3 bases at V and 7 bases at J, with 17 bases between the two ends.

This chain uses TRBV10-3 with TRBJ2-7; 10 nucleotides align to TRBD1. This CDR3 comprises 14 residues. Losses at the gene ends were 9 bases for V and 0 bases for J; bases not matched to a gene: 5. Germline V gives CDR1 ENHRY, CDR2 SYGVKD. The CDR3 DNA follows: TGTGCCATACGGGGACAGGGGAGCTCCTACGAGCAGTACTTC. As protein: CAIRGQGSSYEQYF.

This clone was observed a single time. V usage is TRBV6-6 and J usage is TRBJ2-7, with D tentatively TRBD2 (7 bases). The germline CDR1 and CDR2 sequences are MNHNY and SVGAGI (reference sequence). V dropped 2 bases and J dropped 3 bases, with 14 bases sitting between them. The CDR3 consists of 15 residues. The CDR3 sequence is CASSYPPGGRYEQYF. The DNA for the CDR3 is TGTGCCAGCAGTTACCCCCCCGGGGGGCGCTACGAGCAGTACTTC.

This clone was picked up one time. The chain carries TRBV20-1 and TRBJ2-3; 12 positions agree with TRBD2. Unmatched junction bases numbered 13, after V lost 3 bases and J lost 6 bases. Germline values: CDR1 DFQATT, CDR2 SNEGSKA (reference sequence). This CDR3 comprises 17 residues. CDR3 loop: CSASASPSGGGSDTQYF. The DNA for the CDR3 is TGCAGTGCTAGTGCCTCCCCTAGCGGGGGGGGATCGGATACGCAGTATTTT.

The J gene is TRBJ1-2, the V gene TRBV2; TRBD1 might be the D (6 bases). The length of the CDR3 is 13 residues. CDR1 is SNHLY and CDR2 is FYNNEI in the germline V gene. Trimming took off 1 base at V and 8 bases at J, with 11 bases between the two ends. The CDR3 DNA follows: TGTGCCAGCAGTGAAGAGGGACATTTGGGCTACACCTTC. This encodes CASSEEGHLGYTF.

The rearrangement joins TRBV3-1 (or the pseudogene TRBV3-2) to TRBJ2-5, with TRBD2 matching over 8 bases. This CDR3 has 20 residues. Germline V gives CDR1 LGHDT, CDR2 YNNKEL (reference sequence). The junction had 17 bases not matched to a gene; V was cut back by 0 bases and J by 2 bases. This chain's CDR3 is CASSQDPIWWASGFQETQYF. The CDR3 DNA sequence: TGTGCCAGCAGCCAAGACCCTATTTGGTGGGCTAGCGGGTTTCAAGAGACCCAGTACTTC.

The J gene is TRBJ2-1, the V gene TRBV4-2; TRBD1 might be the D (5 bases). The ends were cut back, 1 base at V and 0 bases at J, with 7 bases in the middle. Germline V gives CDR1 LGHNA, CDR2 YNFKEQ. This CDR3 region has 15 residues. The CDR3 loop reads CASSQGQFSYNEQFF. For the CDR3, the DNA is TGTGCCAGCAGCCAAGGACAGTTCTCCTACAATGAGCAGTTCTTC.

The chain links TRBV7-6 to TRBJ2-7, with 10 positions matching TRBD1. With 5 bases clipped from V and 5 bases from J, the junction kept 12 bases outside the gene matches. The CDR3 contains 16 residues. CDR1 and CDR2 from the germline V gene are SGHVS and FNYEAQ. In DNA form, the CDR3 reads TGTGCCAGCAGCCCCCAACGGGGGACAGGGGAGAACGAGCAGTACTTC. It is translated as CASSPQRGTGENEQYF.

The gene calls are TRBV20-1 and TRBJ1-2; D not certain. This CDR3 region has 11 residues. Germline lookup yields CDR1 DFQATT and CDR2 SNEGSKA (reference sequence). The germline V and J ends were trimmed by 3 bases and 7 bases, with 9 bases remaining between them. Here the CDR3 reads CSARVFGGYTF. The CDR3 DNA reads as TGCAGTGCTAGGGTTTTCGGTGGCTACACCTTC.

The chain couples TRBV3-1 (or the pseudogene TRBV3-2) to TRBJ2-2; no clear D gene. The CDR3 contains 15 residues. Trimming took off 0 bases at V and 7 bases at J, with 12 bases between the two ends. Germline V CDR1 and CDR2: LGHDT, YNNKEL (reference sequence). The CDR3 bases are TGTGCCAGCAGCCAAGATATGGTACCGGGCGGGGAGCTGTTTTTT. This gives the protein CASSQDMVPGGELFF.

This chain connects TRBV18 to TRBJ2-7; D might be TRBD1 (6 bases). Germline CDR1 reads KGHSH; CDR2 reads LQKENI. Deletions cut 2 bases from V and 5 bases from J, with 10 bases between. This CDR3 contains 13 residues. The CDR3 DNA reads as TGTGCCAGCTCACCAGTCAGGGGTAACGAGCAGTACTTC. As protein: CASSPVRGNEQYF.

This sequence joins TRBV6-5 and TRBJ1-1; 8 bases line up with TRBD1. V lost 6 bases to trimming and J lost 4 bases; unmatched junction nucleotides: 7. CDR3 length: 14 amino acids. Germline V gives CDR1 MNHEY, CDR2 SVGAGI. The CDR3: CASRGGQAGTEAFF. In DNA, the CDR3 is TGTGCCAGCAGAGGGGGACAGGCGGGCACTGAAGCTTTCTTT.

This chain uses TRBV5-4 with TRBJ2-5; 9 nucleotides line up with TRBD2. The CDR3 loop spans 15 amino acids. Germline lookup yields CDR1 SGHNT and CDR2 YYREEE (reference sequence). V lost 0 bases and J lost 4; bases outside the gene matches: 4. The CDR3 is CASSLVGGRAETQYF. CDR3 nucleotide sequence: TGTGCCAGCAGCTTGGTCGGCGGGAGGGCAGAGACCCAGTACTTC.

This chain uses TRBV6-6 with TRBJ2-5; D call uncertain. The CDR3 runs to 13 residues. Per germline, CDR1 MNHNY and CDR2 SVGAGI (reference sequence). Trimming stripped 4 bases from V and 4 bases from J, with 10 bases between. In DNA form, the CDR3 reads TGTGCCAGCAGTTGGTACGGTCGAGAGACCCAGTACTTC. Protein product: CASSWYGRETQYF.

This chain joins TRBV18 and TRBJ1-6; no definite D call. CDR1 and CDR2 from the germline V gene are KGHSH and LQKENI. V was clipped by 2 bases and J by 14 bases, with 19 bases between them. CDR3 size: 15 residues. This CDR3 is CASSPRSSGLQTLHF. The CDR3 region has the DNA TGTGCCAGCTCACCAAGGAGCAGTGGACTTCAGACCCTCCACTTT. The whole variable domain, filled in from reference TRBV18 and TRBJ1-6, reads NAGVMQNPRHLVRRRGQEARLRCSPMKGHSHVYWYRQLPEEGLKFMVYLQKENIIDESGMPKERFSAEFPKEGPSILRIQQVVRGDSAAYFCASSPRSSGLQTLHFGNGTRLTVT.

The chain carries TRBV5-1 and TRBJ1-4; 12 bases fit TRBD1. Germline loops: CDR1 SGHRS, CDR2 YFSETQ. Losses at the gene ends were 4 bases for V and 7 bases for J; bases not matched to a gene: 8. The CDR3 has 16 residues. CDR3 in amino acids: CASSPGQGATGEKLFF. CDR3 bases: TGCGCCAGCAGCCCGGGACAGGGGGCGACGGGTGAAAAACTGTTTTTT.

This chain uses TRBV5-1 with TRBJ2-5; 8 bases are a match to TRBD2. V shed 5 bases, J shed 1 base, and the junction held 10 bases outside the gene matches. CDR1 SGHRS and CDR2 YFSETQ come from the germline V gene. The CDR3 is 16 residues long. CDR3 DNA sequence: TGCGCCAGCAGGCCGATAGCGGGATTAGCCCAAGAGACCCAGTACTTC. It specifies CASRPIAGLAQETQYF.

The chain links TRBV18 to TRBJ2-7; 9 nucleotides match TRBD2. There are 20 residues in the CDR3. CDR1 and CDR2 from the germline V gene are KGHSH and LQKENI. V was clipped by 3 bases and J by 4 bases; unmatched bases: 22. The DNA for the CDR3 is TGTGCCAGCTCACCCCGGAGGGAAATAAGCGGGAGGTCCGTCGTGTACGAGCAGTACTTC. Its translation is CASSPRREISGRSVVYEQYF.

The V and J genes are TRBV30 and TRBJ2-7; TRBD2 matches 10 bases. Looked up from germline, CDR1 is GTSNPN and CDR2 is SVGIG (reference sequence). CDR3 length: 15 amino acids. CDR3 residues: CACNRGTSVYYEQYF. CDR3 in DNA: TGTGCATGCAACCGAGGGACTAGCGTTTACTACGAGCAGTACTTC. Filled out from reference TRBV30 and TRBJ2-7, the complete variable domain reads SQTIHQWPATLVQPVGSPLSLECTVEGTSNPNLYWYRQAAGRGLQLLFYSVGIGQISSEVPQNLSASRPQDRQFILSSKKLLLSDSGFYLCACNRGTSVYYEQYFGPGTRLTVT.

The chain uses TRBV4-1 and TRBJ2-5, with 7 bases matching TRBD2. V dropped 1 base and J dropped 5; count of bases not matched to a gene: 10. The CDR3 contains 16 residues. From germline, CDR1 is MGHRA and CDR2 YSYEKL. The CDR3 DNA reads as TGCGCCAGCAGCCAAGGGGCTAGCGGTCAGAGGGAGACCCAGTACTTC. The encoded protein is CASSQGASGQRETQYF.

V usage is TRBV10-1 and J usage is TRBJ2-3, with 9 bases fitting TRBD2. The germline V gene has CDR1 WNHNN and CDR2 SYGVQD (reference sequence). This CDR3 region has 16 residues. The ends lost 5 bases at V and 2 bases at J; junction bases unmatched: 8. The CDR3 DNA is TGCGCCAGCAGTACCGGGACTAGCTTGTTCACAGATACGCAGTATTTT. It is translated as CASSTGTSLFTDTQYF.

The genes are TRBV7-6 and TRBJ2-3, with D hard to call. The germline V and J ends were trimmed by 0 bases and 1 base, with 11 bases remaining between them. The CDR3 contains 16 residues. Germline assignment: CDR1 SGHVS and CDR2 FNYEAQ. CDR3 amino acids: CASSLAPRKGTDTQYF. The CDR3 DNA reads as TGTGCCAGCAGCTTAGCGCCGCGGAAGGGCACAGATACGCAGTATTTT.

The chain combines TRBV15 with TRBJ2-7; TRBD1 agrees at 8 bases. Germline trimming cut 3 bases from V and 3 bases from J; bases unmatched to any gene: 10. Germline CDR1 is LNHNV and CDR2 is YYDKDF (reference sequence). The CDR3 consists of 16 residues. The CDR3 coding sequence is TGTGCCACCAGCAGCGGGACAGGTTGGGGGGTCTACGAGCAGTACTTC. This gives the protein CATSSGTGWGVYEQYF.

This clone was observed a few times. V gene TRBV5-1 combines with J gene TRBJ2-2; TRBD2 aligns across 10 bases. V shed 7 bases, J shed 3 bases, and the junction held 6 bases outside the gene matches. The germline gives CDR1 SGHRS, CDR2 YFSETQ. CDR3 size: 15 residues. CDR3 bases: TGCGCCAGCCGAGATCTAGCGGGGGACACCGGGGAGCTGTTTTTT. Protein sequence: CASRDLAGDTGELFF.

The genes are TRBV11-2 and TRBJ1-4; possible D gene TRBD1, 6 bases. CDR3 length equals 15 residues. Trimming took off 5 bases at V and 0 bases at J, with 10 bases between the two ends. CDR1 SGHAT and CDR2 FQNNGV come from the germline V gene. In DNA form, the CDR3 reads TGTGCCAGCAGCCTGGGACAAACAACTAATGAAAAACTGTTTTTT. Its translation is CASSLGQTTNEKLFF.